These 18 T cell receptor beta chains originate from one sample sequenced in a study of blood T cell repertoires in COVID-19. Repertoires were generated with immunoSEQ multiplex PCR, while TCRdb's copy carries only in-frame clones and drops some. The sample includes about 190,000 clones, around 87% of them seen just once. Sequenced material: peripheral blood. The receptors here all came from an older woman with COVID-19, enrolled during active disease.

V gene TRBV11-3 combines with J gene TRBJ2-3; 8 bases align to TRBD2. Germline assignment: CDR1 SGHNT and CDR2 YENEEA. This CDR3 comprises 15 residues. This CDR3 reads CATLASASGTDTQYF. The DNA for the CDR3 is TGTGCGACCCTCGCCTCGGCTAGCGGGACAGATACGCAGTATTTT.

The CDR3 loop is CASSFSAGELFF. In nucleotides, the CDR3 is TGTGCCAGCAGTTTTTCAGCCGGGGAGCTGTTTTTT. The V gene is TRBV12-3 or TRBV12-4, the J gene TRBJ2-2, with no clear D. Trimming took off 3 bases at V and 6 bases at J, with 5 bases between the two ends. CDR3 length equals 12 residues.

The J gene is TRBJ2-1, the V gene TRBV18, with TRBD2 identical over 11 bases. Germline V CDR1 and CDR2: KGHSH, LQKENI. This CDR3 is 15 amino acids long. Trimming cost V 6 bases and J 3 bases; bases outside gene matches: 4. This CDR3 is CASSPLAGGYNEQFF. The CDR3 nucleotides read TGTGCCAGCTCGCCTCTAGCGGGAGGCTACAATGAGCAGTTCTTC.

In this sample, this clone turned up once. The chain joins TRBV6-5 to TRBJ1-2; no clear D. This CDR3 region has 14 residues. Germline V gene data show CDR1 as MNHEY and CDR2 as SVGAGI. V gave up 6 bases and J gave up 4 bases, with 15 bases separating them. The CDR3 nucleotides are TGTGCCAGCAGGTACCTTGAGGTTGTCTATGGCTACACCTTC. Encoded protein: CASRYLEVVYGYTF.

This clone was seen only once. J is TRBJ2-7 and V is TRBV30; 8 bases are a match to TRBD1. The germline gives CDR1 GTSNPN, CDR2 SVGIG (reference sequence). This CDR3 region has 11 residues. V dropped 4 bases and J dropped 7; count of bases not matched to a gene: 3. The CDR3 bases are TGTGCCTGGACCCGACAGGGGGAGCAGTACTTC. Amino acid sequence: CAWTRQGEQYF.

This clone was counted a few times. The chain carries TRBV6-5 and TRBJ2-5; 9 positions agree with TRBD2. V shed 0 bases and J 4 bases; nucleotides not matched to a gene: 6. The CDR3 runs 16 residues. CDR1 MNHEY and CDR2 SVGAGI come from the germline V gene. This chain's CDR3 is CASSYSVAGVRETQYF. The CDR3 DNA is TGTGCCAGCAGTTACTCGGTAGCGGGAGTGAGAGAGACCCAGTACTTC.

The chain employs TRBV3-1 (or the pseudogene TRBV3-2) and TRBJ1-1; 7 positions agree with TRBD1. Germline trimming cut 3 bases from V and 2 bases from J; bases unmatched to any gene: 3. Germline values: CDR1 LGHDT, CDR2 YNNKEL (reference sequence). The length of the CDR3 is 14 residues. The CDR3 protein is CASSQAGGNTEAFF. CDR3 bases: TGTGCCAGCAGCCAGGCAGGGGGAAACACTGAAGCTTTCTTT.

This chain uses TRBV30 with TRBJ1-6; D is ambiguous. In germline, CDR1 is GTSNPN, CDR2 SVGIG (reference sequence). The V end lost 2 bases, the J end lost 9 bases, and 17 bases lay between the germline ends. The CDR3 spans 15 residues. CDR3 in DNA: TGTGCCTGGAGTCTTACCGGGCCGGGAGGTTCACCCCTCCACTTT. This codes for CAWSLTGPGGSPLHF. The full variable domain, with the rest looked up from reference TRBV30 and TRBJ1-6, is SQTIHQWPATLVQPVGSPLSLECTVEGTSNPNLYWYRQAAGRGLQLLFYSVGIGQISSEVPQNLSASRPQDRQFILSSKKLLLSDSGFYLCAWSLTGPGGSPLHFGNGTRLTVT.

This chain links TRBV4-1 with TRBJ2-7, with 9 bases fitting TRBD2. This CDR3 is 14 amino acids long. V gave up 1 base and J gave up 7 bases; unmatched junction bases: 5. Germline CDR1 is MGHRA and CDR2 is YSYEKL. Here the CDR3 DNA reads TGCGCCAGCAGCCAAGCCTTAGCGGGAGTTGAGCAGTACTTC. Translated: CASSQALAGVEQYF.

This clone was recorded a few times. The DNA for the CDR3 is TGTGCCAGCAGTTTAGCGGGGGGGACGGCCGGGGAGCTGTTTTTT. Translation: CASSLAGGTAGELFF. This chain joins TRBV6-5 and TRBJ2-2, with TRBD2 matching over 11 bases. Germline V gene data show CDR1 as MNHEY and CDR2 as SVGAGI. The CDR3 spans 15 residues. The trim removed 4 bases at V and 6 bases at J, leaving 4 bases unmatched.

V usage is TRBV6-4 and J usage is TRBJ1-1, with D possibly being TRBD1 (5 bases). Trimming shortened V by 5 bases and J by 4 bases, and 11 bases separated the two germline ends. Germline values: CDR1 MRHNA, CDR2 SNTAGT. The CDR3 spans 13 residues. The CDR3 DNA sequence: TGTGCCAGCAGTACCCTGGGGGGCACTGAAGCTTTCTTT. Its translation is CASSTLGGTEAFF.

This clone has a single count. This chain connects TRBV18 to TRBJ2-7; 7 bases align to TRBD2. With V trimmed by 2 bases and J by 4 bases, 5 bases remained unmatched. CDR3 size: 14 residues. Germline V gene lookup returns CDR1 KGHSH and CDR2 LQKENI. CDR3 nucleotides: TGTGCCAGCTCACCATCTGGCGGGAGTTACGAGCAGTACTTC. It encodes CASSPSGGSYEQYF.

There are a few counts of this clone. The chain links TRBV10-3 to TRBJ2-7; D not certain. The CDR3 loop spans 14 amino acids. Germline CDR1 is ENHRY and CDR2 is SYGVKD. V shed 3 bases and J shed 3 bases, with 12 bases lying between them. The CDR3 protein is CAISEQHPNYEQYF. The CDR3 DNA follows: TGTGCCATCAGTGAACAACATCCAAACTACGAGCAGTACTTC.

This clone was seen a single time. For the CDR3, the DNA is TGTGCCAGCAGCCAAACAGGGGGCGGCAATCAGCCCCAGCATTTT. Its translation: CASSQTGGGNQPQHF. The chain couples TRBV6-4 to TRBJ1-5; TRBD1 matches 9 bases. Losses at the gene ends were 6 bases for V and 2 bases for J; bases not matched to a gene: 5. This CDR3 comprises 15 residues. Germline CDR1 MRHNA, CDR2 SNTAGT.

The J gene is TRBJ2-7, the V gene TRBV7-2, with TRBD2 matching 12 bases. Trimming at V came to 5 bases and at J to 3 bases, leaving 5 bases not matched to a gene. The CDR3 spans 15 residues. CDR1 and CDR2 (germline): SGHTA, FQGNSA. The CDR3, as DNA: TGTGCCAGCAGCCGTCGGACTAGCGGGGACTACGAGCAGTACTTC. It yields the protein CASSRRTSGDYEQYF.

V and J are TRBV27 and TRBJ1-6; D may be TRBD1 (6 bases). CDR1 is MNHEY, CDR2 SMNVEV, per germline (reference sequence). The CDR3 runs 15 residues. The V end was cut by 4 bases, the J end by 5 bases, with 12 bases between. The CDR3 DNA is TGTGCCAGCAGTTCGAGGACAGCCAATAATTCACCCCTCCACTTT. Translation gives CASSSRTANNSPLHF.

CDR3 coding DNA: TGTGCCAGCTCACCACCTTCGGGTCAGGGGAACAATGAAAAACTGTTTTTT. Protein: CASSPPSGQGNNEKLFF. The chain is built from TRBV18 and TRBJ1-4; TRBD1 is a possible D gene (6 bases). In germline, CDR1 is KGHSH, CDR2 LQKENI. The CDR3 consists of 17 residues. Deletions cut 0 bases from V and 5 bases from J, with 16 bases between.

This clone was observed a single time. The chain carries TRBV9 and TRBJ2-2; D is ambiguous. The V end lost 4 bases, the J end lost 7 bases, and 17 bases lay between the germline ends. This CDR3 is 15 amino acids long. Germline V gene lookup returns CDR1 SGDLS and CDR2 YYNGEE. The CDR3 sequence: CASSFMPEVSGELFF. CDR3 sequence (DNA): TGTGCCAGCAGCTTTATGCCTGAGGTCAGCGGGGAGCTGTTTTTT.